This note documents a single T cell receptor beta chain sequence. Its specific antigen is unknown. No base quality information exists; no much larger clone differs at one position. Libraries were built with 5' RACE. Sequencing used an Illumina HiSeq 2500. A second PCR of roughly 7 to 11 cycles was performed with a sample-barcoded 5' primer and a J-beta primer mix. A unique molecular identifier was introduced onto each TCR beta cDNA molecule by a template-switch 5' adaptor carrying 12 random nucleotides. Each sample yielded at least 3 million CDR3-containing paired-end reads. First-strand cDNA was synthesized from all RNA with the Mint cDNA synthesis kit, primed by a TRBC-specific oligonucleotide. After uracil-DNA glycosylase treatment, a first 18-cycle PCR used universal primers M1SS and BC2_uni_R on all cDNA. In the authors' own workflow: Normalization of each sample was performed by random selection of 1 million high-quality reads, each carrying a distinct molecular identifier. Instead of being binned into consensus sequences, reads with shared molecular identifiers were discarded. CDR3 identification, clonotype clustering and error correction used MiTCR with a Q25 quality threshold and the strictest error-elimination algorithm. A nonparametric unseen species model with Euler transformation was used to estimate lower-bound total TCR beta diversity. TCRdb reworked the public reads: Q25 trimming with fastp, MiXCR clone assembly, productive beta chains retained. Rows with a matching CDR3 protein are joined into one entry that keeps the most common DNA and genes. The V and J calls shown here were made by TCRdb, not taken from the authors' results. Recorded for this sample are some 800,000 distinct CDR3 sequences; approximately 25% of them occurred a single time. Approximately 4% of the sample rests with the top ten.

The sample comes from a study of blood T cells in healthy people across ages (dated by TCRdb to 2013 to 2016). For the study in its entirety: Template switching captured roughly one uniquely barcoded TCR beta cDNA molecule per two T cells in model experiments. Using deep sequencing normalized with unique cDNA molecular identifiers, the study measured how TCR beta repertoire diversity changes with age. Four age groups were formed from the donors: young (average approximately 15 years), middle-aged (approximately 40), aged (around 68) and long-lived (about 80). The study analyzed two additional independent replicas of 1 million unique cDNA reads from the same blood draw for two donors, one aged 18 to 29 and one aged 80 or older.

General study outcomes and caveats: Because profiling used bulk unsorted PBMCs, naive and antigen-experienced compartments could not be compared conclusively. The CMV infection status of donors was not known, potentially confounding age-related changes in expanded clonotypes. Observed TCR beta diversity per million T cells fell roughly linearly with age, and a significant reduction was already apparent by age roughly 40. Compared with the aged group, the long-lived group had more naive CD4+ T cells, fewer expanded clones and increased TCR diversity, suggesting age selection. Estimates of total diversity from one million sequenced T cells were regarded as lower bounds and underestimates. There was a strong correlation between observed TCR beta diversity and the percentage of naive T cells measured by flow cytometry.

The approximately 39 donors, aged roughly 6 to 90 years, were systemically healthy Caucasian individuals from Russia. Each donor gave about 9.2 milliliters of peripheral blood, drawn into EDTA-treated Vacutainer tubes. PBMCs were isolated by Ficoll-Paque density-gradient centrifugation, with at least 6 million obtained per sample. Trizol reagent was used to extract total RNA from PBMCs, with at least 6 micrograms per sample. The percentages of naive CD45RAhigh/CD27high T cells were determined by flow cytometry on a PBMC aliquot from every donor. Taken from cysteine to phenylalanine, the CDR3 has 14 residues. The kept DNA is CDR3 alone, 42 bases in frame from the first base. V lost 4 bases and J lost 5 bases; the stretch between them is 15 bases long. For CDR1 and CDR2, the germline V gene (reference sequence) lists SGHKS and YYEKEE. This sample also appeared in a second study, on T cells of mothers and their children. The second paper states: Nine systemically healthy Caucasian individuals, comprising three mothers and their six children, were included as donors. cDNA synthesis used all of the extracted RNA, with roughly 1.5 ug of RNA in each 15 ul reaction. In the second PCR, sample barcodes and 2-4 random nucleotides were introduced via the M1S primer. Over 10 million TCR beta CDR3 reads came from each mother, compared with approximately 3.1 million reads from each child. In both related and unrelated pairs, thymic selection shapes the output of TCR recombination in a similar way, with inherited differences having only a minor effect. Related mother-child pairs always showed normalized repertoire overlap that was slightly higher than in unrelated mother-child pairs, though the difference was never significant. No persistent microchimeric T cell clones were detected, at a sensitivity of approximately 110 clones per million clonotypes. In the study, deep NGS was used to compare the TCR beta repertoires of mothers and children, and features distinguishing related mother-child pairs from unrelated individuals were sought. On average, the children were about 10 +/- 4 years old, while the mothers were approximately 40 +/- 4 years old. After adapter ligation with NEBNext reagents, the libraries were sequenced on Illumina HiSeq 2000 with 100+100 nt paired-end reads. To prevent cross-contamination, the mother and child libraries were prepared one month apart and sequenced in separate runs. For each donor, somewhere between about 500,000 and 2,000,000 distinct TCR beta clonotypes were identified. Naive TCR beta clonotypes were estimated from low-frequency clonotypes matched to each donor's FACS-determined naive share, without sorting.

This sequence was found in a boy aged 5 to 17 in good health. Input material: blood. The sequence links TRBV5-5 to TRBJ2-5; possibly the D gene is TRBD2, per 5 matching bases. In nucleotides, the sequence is TGTGCCAGCAGCGATACAGTACTAGGGGAGACCCAGTACTTC. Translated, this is CASSDTVLGETQYF. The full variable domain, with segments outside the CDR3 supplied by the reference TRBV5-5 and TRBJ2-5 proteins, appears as DAGVTQSPTHLIKTRGQQVTLRCSPISGHKSVSWYQQVLGQGPQFIFQYYEKEERGRGNFPDRFSARQFPNYSSELNVNALLLGDSALYLCASSDTVLGETQYFGPGTRLLVL.